This T cell receptor (beta chain) came from a study of blood T cell repertoires in COVID-19 (dated by TCRdb to between 2020 and 2021). About the full investigation: Samples covering the acute and convalescent phases of COVID-19 were provided by collaborators in the United States, Italy and Spain. A freely available public database, intended as a resource for researchers studying the immune response to SARS-CoV-2, is where the repertoires were released. Sample metadata almost always included a de-identified subject ID, COVID-19 status, age in years and sex. The samples were drawn from the first 160 participants of the ongoing ImmuneRACE study and from 1,254 subjects provided by 6 global collaborators. The dataset comprised deeply sampled blood TCRbeta repertoires from subjects exposed to, actively infected with, or recovered from COVID-19. The prospective study material was composed of cDNA or gDNA derived from T cells, B-cell-depleted T cells, or PBMCs. HLA class I and class II types, where available, came from metadata supplied by the sample provider rather than from assay-based typing. What the study reported, not specific to this receptor: The amount of clinical and demographic metadata varied by source and participant and was provided uncurated.

Comments on this clone: This receptor's antigen is unknown. Base quality data are lacking; no much larger clone is found one base away.

TCRbeta CDR3 regions were amplified from genomic DNA using the immunoSEQ Assay, a bias-controlled multiplex PCR. The original pipeline was this. Within the assay, amplification of reference gene primers was used to estimate how many nucleated cells each sample contained. To quantify the absolute abundance of each unique TCRbeta CDR3 rearrangement, sequence reads were collapsed and filtered. For each sample, productive Simpson clonality was calculated by taking the square root of Simpson's diversity index across productive rearrangements. Here the immuneACCESS table is served through TCRdb, limited to in-frame sequences with V and J called. Missing clones are a known gap in these copies; in checked studies unresolved V genes cover under half, and the rest lacks a known reason. Clone size and V and J calls were adopted from that table, with D and trimming inferred from the DNA. Within this sample are about 200,000 clones, with about 91% of them counted one time only. More than 1.4% of the sample lies in the top ten.

The germline V gene supplies CDR1 MDHEN and CDR2 SYDVKM. The junction shows trimming of 7 bases on V and 2 bases on J, plus 12 bases between the germline ends. Including the terminal cysteine and phenylalanine, the CDR3 comprises 13 residues. The entry retains the CDR3 DNA only, 39 bases that are in frame from base 1. Collaborating institutions collected whole blood in K2EDTA tubes following their own protocols. For TCRbeta analysis, collaborators shipped samples in one of three forms: frozen whole blood, isolated PBMCs, or DNA extracted from either of those sample types. The sample comprised peripheral blood. The clonotype comes from a man aged 18 to 29 with active or convalescent COVID-19. The chain is made from TRBV28 and TRBJ2-7; TRBD1 is perhaps the D gene, given 5 matching bases. Here is the DNA: TGTGCCAGCAACGAACAGGTGGCCTACGAGCAGTACTTC. It specifies CASNEQVAYEQYF.